This record concerns one T cell receptor (beta chain) sequence. Its antigen remains unknown. The PBMCs were sourced from fresh peripheral blood (approximately 9.6 ml). This entry belongs to a study of T cells in Graves' hyperthyroidism and ophthalmopathy. General observations from the study: A model of 13 V-J features distinguished ophthalmopathy from stable hyperthyroidism. Ophthalmopathy onset followed model prediction by a median approximately six months. Among clonotypes expanded in thyroid above 0.001, most were also found in blood.

Amplified regions were TCR beta CDR3 sequences from RNA transcripts. TCR CDR3 regions were first amplified by RT-PCR with HTBI primers. MiXCR, run by TCRdb on the multiplex PCR reads, gives a single entry per CDR3 protein. The sample has 500,000 to 600,000 distinct CDR3 sequences, just under 20% seen once. The CDR3 is made up of 16 amino acids. Germline assignment: CDR1 MGHRA and CDR2 YSYEKL. Trimming took 0 bases from V and 3 from J, leaving 14 bases between them. This chain links TRBV4-1 with TRBJ1-1; the D gene is possibly TRBD1 (5 bases). The specimen sequenced was blood. The sequence was obtained from a man between 35 and 55 years old with Graves' ophthalmopathy. The DNA of the CDR3 is TGCGCCAGCAGCCAAGAGGTGGAGGGGTGGGACACTGAAGCTTTCTTT. Translation gives CASSQEVEGWDTEAFF.